The entry below gives a single T cell receptor (beta chain) sequence along with its context. This sample was taken from a study of cytomegalovirus exposure and HLA in healthy donors. The CDR3 totals 16 residues. Per germline, CDR1 SEHNR and CDR2 FQNEAQ (reference sequence). J lost 4 bases, V lost 5 bases, and 7 bases had no gene match. PCR primers comprised 60 Vbeta and 13 Jbeta primers. Repertoires were generated with immunoSEQ multiplex PCR, while TCRdb's copy carries only in-frame clones and drops some. The sample holds roughly 100,000 clones, around 72% seen once. This chain links TRBV7-9 with TRBJ2-1; 11 bases match TRBD2. Input material: PBMCs. This TCR was recovered from a male donor in good health and CMV-seronegative. The CDR3 sequence: CASSIRTSGPYNEQFF. The CDR3 DNA follows: TGTGCCAGCAGCATAAGGACTAGCGGGCCGTACAATGAGCAGTTCTTC.